Detailed here is one T cell receptor (beta chain). This clone's antigen is unknown. Base qualities are not at hand, and no much larger clone is one base apart. Whole blood was collected in K2EDTA tubes by collaborating institutions according to the institutions' own protocols. For TCRbeta analysis, collaborators shipped samples in one of three forms: frozen whole blood, isolated PBMCs, or DNA extracted from either of those sample types. The data were taken from a study of blood T cell repertoires in COVID-19 (dated by TCRdb to about 2020). With respect to the entire study: Samples from collaborators originated in the United States, Italy and Spain and spanned both the acute and convalescent phases of COVID-19. The prospective study material was composed of cDNA or gDNA derived from T cells, B-cell-depleted T cells, or PBMCs. Samples were obtained from the ongoing ImmuneRACE study (first 160 participants) and from 1,254 subjects provided by 6 global collaborators. Subjects who had been exposed to COVID-19, were actively infected with it, or had recovered from it provided the deeply sampled blood TCRbeta repertoires that made up the dataset. The repertoires were released in a freely available public database intended as a resource for research on the immune response to SARS-CoV-2. Where available, HLA class I and class II types were obtained from metadata supplied by the sample provider rather than from assay-based typing. A de-identified subject ID, COVID-19 status, age in years and sex were almost always included in the sample metadata.

TCRbeta CDR3 regions were amplified from genomic DNA using the immunoSEQ Assay, a bias-controlled multiplex PCR. The authors' analysis ran thus. The number of nucleated cells in each sample was estimated from the amplification of reference gene primers within the assay. Sequence reads were collapsed and filtered to measure the absolute abundance of every unique TCRbeta CDR3 rearrangement. Productive Simpson clonality was computed per sample as the square root of Simpson's diversity index over productive rearrangements. TCRdb holds this immuneACCESS table with in-frame rearrangements only. Some clones are missing; in checked studies, unresolved V genes explain under half, and the rest has no known cause. V and J calls and clone size are given by that table; D and trimming were obtained from the DNA. Here the sample has tens of thousands of clones; about 76% occur a single time. The top ten clones comprise roughly 5.4% of the sample.

Paper-wide results and their limitations: How much clinical and demographic metadata was included differed by source and by participant, and the metadata was provided uncurated.

The sample taken for sequencing was peripheral blood. The TCR originated in a human donor in a cohort sampled during active COVID-19.

The DNA sequence is TGTGCCAGCAGTGAAGCGGGGGCGAGCAATCAGCCCCAGCATTTT. Translated, this gives CASSEAGASNQPQHF. The sequence joins TRBV6-1 to TRBJ1-5, and the D gene may be TRBD1, 6 bases matching. The CDR3 numbers 15 residues from cysteine through phenylalanine. CDR3 DNA is the only sequence kept; it has 45 bases, read in frame from the first base. The trim is 0 bases for V and 1 base for J, with a gap of 7 bases between the germline ends. The CDR1 and CDR2 encoded by the germline V gene are MNHNS and SASEGT.